Sequencing of this TCR beta chain was carried out in a study of Ad26.COV2.S vaccination and SARS-CoV-2 variants. TCRdb's table, derived via immunoSEQ multiplex PCR, lists solely in-frame clones and lacks some. The table shows fewer than 150,000 clones, with more than 80% occurring only once. Study findings and constraints: Substantial breadth was reportedly displayed by spike-specific CD8+ and CD4+ T cell responses after vaccination.

In regard to this clone: No antigen is known for it. Other DNA sequences in the sample encode the same CDR3.

This sequence was found in a human donor who had recovered from COVID-19. Here the sequenced sample was peripheral blood, taken after recovery from COVID-19.

As DNA, the CDR3 is TGTGCCAGCAGCTTGGGAAGCAATCAGCCCCAGCATTTT. This codes for CASSLGSNQPQHF. The chain uses TRBV28 and TRBJ1-5; D gene unclear. CDR1 and CDR2 (germline): MDHEN, SYDVKM. The CDR3 runs 13 residues. Deletions cut 6 bases from V and 1 base from J, with 7 bases between.